This T cell receptor beta chain came from a study of CD8 T cells in Susac syndrome. A word on this clonotype: The antigen is not known.

CD8+ and CD4+ T cells circulating in blood were sequenced for TCR beta. CDR1 and CDR2 from the germline V gene are ENHRY and SYGVKD. Between the trimmed V and J ends, which lost 8 bases and 4 bases, there was a span of 14 bases. This CDR3 has 13 residues. Findings and limits, study-wide: Only a relatively small number of individuals were included in the TCR sequencing and HLA analysis.

The RNA, 0.5 to 1 ug, was put through reverse transcription using random hexamers. The amplification used immunoSEQ multiplex PCR on TCR beta CDR3; it spanned 54 Vbeta and 13 Jbeta. Each CDR3 protein is one row after TCRdb ran MiXCR on the immunoSEQ multiplex PCR reads. In the table there are about 430,000 distinct CDR3 sequences, around 85% of which are singletons. The source material was CD8+ T cells from PBMCs. The gene calls are TRBV10-3 and TRBJ1-2; D unresolved. The receptor comes from a human donor with multiple sclerosis. CDR3 region: CAIGPDTFYGYTF. The CDR3 nucleotides are TGTGCCATCGGTCCGGATACCTTCTATGGCTACACCTTC.